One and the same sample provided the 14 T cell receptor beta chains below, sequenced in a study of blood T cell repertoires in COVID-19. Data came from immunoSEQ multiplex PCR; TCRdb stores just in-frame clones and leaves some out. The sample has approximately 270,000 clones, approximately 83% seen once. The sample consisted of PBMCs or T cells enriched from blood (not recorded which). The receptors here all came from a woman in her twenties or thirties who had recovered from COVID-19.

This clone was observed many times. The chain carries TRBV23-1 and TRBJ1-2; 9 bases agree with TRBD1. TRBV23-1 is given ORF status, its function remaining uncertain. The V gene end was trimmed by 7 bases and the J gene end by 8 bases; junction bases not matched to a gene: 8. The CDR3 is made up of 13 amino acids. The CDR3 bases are TGCGCCAGCAAAAGTCGGACAGGGGTCGGCTACACCTTC. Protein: CASKSRTGVGYTF.

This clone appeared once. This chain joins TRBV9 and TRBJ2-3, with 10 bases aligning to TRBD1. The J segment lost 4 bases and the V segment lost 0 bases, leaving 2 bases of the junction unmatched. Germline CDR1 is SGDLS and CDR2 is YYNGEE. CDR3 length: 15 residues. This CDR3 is CASSVGGTGADTQYF. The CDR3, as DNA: TGTGCCAGCAGCGTAGGGGGGACAGGGGCAGATACGCAGTATTTT.

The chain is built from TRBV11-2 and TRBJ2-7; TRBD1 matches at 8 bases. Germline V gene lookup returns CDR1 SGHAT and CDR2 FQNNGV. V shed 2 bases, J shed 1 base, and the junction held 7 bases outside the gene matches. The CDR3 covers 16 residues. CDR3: CASSLQGQEFSYEQYF. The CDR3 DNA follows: TGTGCCAGCAGCTTACAGGGACAGGAATTTTCCTACGAGCAGTACTTC.

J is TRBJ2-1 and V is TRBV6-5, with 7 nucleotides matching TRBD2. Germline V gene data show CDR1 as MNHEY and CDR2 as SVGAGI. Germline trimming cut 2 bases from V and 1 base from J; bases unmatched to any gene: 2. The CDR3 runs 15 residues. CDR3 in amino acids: CASSYEAGSYNEQFF. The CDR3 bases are TGTGCCAGCAGTTACGAAGCGGGATCCTACAATGAGCAGTTCTTC.

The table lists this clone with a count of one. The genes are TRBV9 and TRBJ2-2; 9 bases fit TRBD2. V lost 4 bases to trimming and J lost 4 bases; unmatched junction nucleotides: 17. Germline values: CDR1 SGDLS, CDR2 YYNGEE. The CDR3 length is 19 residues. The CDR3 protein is CASSPEAGGPGMGTGELFF. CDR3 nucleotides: TGTGCCAGCAGCCCTGAGGCGGGAGGGCCGGGGATGGGCACCGGGGAGCTGTTTTTT.

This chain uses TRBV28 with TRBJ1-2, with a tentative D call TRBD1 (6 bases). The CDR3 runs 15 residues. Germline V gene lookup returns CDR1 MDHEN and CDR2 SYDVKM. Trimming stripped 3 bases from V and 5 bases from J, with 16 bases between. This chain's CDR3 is CASSFPTGLRYGYTF. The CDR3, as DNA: TGTGCCAGCAGTTTCCCGACAGGATTGAGATATGGCTACACCTTC.

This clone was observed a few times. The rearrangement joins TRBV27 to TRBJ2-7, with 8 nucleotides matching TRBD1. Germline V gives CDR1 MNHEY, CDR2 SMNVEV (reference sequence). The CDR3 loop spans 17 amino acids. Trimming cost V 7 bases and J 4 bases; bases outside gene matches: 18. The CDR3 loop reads CASTAQISHTGGYEQYF. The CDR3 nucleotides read TGTGCCAGCACCGCCCAGATATCTCATACAGGGGGATACGAGCAGTACTTC.

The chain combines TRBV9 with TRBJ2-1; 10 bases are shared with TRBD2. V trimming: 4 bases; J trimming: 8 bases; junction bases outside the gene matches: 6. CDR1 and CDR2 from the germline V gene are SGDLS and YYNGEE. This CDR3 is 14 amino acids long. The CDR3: CASSRGTSEHEQFF. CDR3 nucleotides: TGTGCCAGCAGCAGAGGGACTAGCGAGCATGAGCAGTTCTTC.

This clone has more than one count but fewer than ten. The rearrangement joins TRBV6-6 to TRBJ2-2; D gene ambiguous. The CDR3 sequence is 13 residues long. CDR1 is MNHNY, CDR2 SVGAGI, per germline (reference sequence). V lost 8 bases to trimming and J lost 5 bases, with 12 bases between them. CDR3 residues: CASVSRPTGELFF. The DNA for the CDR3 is TGTGCCAGCGTAAGCCGCCCGACCGGGGAGCTGTTTTTT.

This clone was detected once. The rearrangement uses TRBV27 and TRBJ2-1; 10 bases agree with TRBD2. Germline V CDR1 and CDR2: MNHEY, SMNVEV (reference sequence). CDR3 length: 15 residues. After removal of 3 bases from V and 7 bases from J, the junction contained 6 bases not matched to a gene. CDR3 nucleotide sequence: TGTGCCAGCAGTTTTGGAGCGGGAGGGATGAATGAGCAGTTCTTC. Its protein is CASSFGAGGMNEQFF.

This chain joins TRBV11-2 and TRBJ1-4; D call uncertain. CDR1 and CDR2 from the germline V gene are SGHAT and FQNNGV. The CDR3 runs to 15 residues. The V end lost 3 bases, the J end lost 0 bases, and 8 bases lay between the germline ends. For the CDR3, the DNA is TGTGCCAGCAGCTTTTCGGAGGCAACTAATGAAAAACTGTTTTTT. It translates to CASSFSEATNEKLFF.

This CDR3 reads CASSFVRTGVTEAFF. CDR3 nucleotide sequence: TGTGCCAGCAGCTTCGTTCGGACAGGGGTGACTGAAGCTTTCTTT. The chain is built from TRBV7-2 and TRBJ1-1; 9 bases fit TRBD1. CDR3 length: 15 amino acids. CDR1 SGHTA and CDR2 FQGNSA come from the germline V gene. Trimming removed 3 bases from V and 5 bases from J; junction bases left unmatched: 7.

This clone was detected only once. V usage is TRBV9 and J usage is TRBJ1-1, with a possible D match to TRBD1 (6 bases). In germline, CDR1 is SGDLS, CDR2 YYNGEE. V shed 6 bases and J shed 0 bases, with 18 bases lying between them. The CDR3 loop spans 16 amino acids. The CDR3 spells CASTRGGAGMNTEAFF. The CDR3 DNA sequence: TGTGCCAGCACCCGGGGGGGGGCTGGAATGAACACTGAAGCTTTCTTT.

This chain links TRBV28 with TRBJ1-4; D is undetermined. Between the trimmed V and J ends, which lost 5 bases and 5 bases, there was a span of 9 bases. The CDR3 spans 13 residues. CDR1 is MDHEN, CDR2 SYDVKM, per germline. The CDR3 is CASSLDKNEKLFF. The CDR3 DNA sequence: TGTGCCAGCAGTCTTGACAAAAATGAAAAACTGTTTTTT.